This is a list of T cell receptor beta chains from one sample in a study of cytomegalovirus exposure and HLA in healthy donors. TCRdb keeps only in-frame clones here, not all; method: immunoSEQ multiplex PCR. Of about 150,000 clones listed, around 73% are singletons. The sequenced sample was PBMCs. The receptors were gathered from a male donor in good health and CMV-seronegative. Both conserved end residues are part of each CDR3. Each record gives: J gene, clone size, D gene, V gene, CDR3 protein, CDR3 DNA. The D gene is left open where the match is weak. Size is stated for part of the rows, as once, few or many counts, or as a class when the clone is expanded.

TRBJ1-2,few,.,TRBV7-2,CASSGRASANYGYTF,TGTGCCAGCAGCGGCAGGGCAAGTGCTAACTATGGCTACACCTTC
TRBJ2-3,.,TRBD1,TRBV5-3,CARSFQTGGADTQYF,TGTGCCAGAAGTTTCCAGACAGGGGGCGCAGATACGCAGTATTTT
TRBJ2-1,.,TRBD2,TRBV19,CASIGDYLPNEQFF,TGTGCCAGTATAGGGGACTACCTACCCAATGAGCAGTTCTTC
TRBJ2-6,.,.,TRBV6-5,CASSYAGLSGANVLTF,TGTGCCAGCAGTTACGCGGGGCTCTCTGGGGCCAACGTCCTGACTTTC
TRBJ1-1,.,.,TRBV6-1,CASSEVFGLNTEAFF,TGTGCCAGCAGTGAAGTGTTTGGCTTGAACACTGAAGCTTTCTTT
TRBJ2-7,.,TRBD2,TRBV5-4,CASSLKGSGGYEQYF,TGTGCCAGCAGCCTAAAGGGTAGCGGGGGCTACGAGCAGTACTTC
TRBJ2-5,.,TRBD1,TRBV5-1,CASSLGQGPQETQYF,TGCGCCAGCAGCTTGGGACAGGGGCCCCAAGAGACCCAGTACTTC
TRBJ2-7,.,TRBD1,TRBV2,CASSEDRGKAYEQYF,TGTGCCAGCAGTGAGGACAGGGGGAAGGCCTACGAGCAGTACTTC
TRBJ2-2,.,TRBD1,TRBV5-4,CASSSGTANTGELFF,TGTGCCAGCAGCTCCGGGACAGCCAACACCGGGGAGCTGTTTTTT
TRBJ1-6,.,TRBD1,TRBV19,CASSDRGRNSPLHF,TGTGCCAGTAGCGACAGGGGGCGTAATTCACCCCTCCACTTT
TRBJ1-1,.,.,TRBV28,CASEPMNTEAFF,TGTGCCAGTGAGCCTATGAACACTGAAGCTTTCTTT
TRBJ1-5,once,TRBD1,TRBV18,CASSPGTGVGYEPQHF,TGTGCCAGCTCACCAGGGACAGGGGTAGGTTATGAGCCCCAGCATTTT
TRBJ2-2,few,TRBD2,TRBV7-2,CASSLRLAGGPSTGELFF,TGTGCCAGCAGCTTACGACTAGCGGGAGGGCCGAGCACCGGGGAGCTGTTTTTT
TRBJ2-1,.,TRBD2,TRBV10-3,CAISTGTSGSQTLNEQFF,TGTGCCATCAGTACCGGGACTAGCGGGAGTCAGACACTCAATGAGCAGTTCTTC
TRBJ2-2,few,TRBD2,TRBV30,CAWSTTSGAGTGELFF,TGTGCCTGGAGTACTACTAGCGGGGCGGGCACCGGGGAGCTGTTTTTT
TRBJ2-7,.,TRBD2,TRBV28,CASSLTSGSHEQYF,TGTGCCAGCAGTTTAACTAGCGGGAGCCACGAGCAGTACTTC
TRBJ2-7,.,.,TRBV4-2,CASSQPKKPTGHPYEQYF,TGTGCCAGCAGCCAACCGAAGAAACCCACAGGGCACCCCTACGAGCAGTACTTC
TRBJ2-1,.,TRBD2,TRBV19,CASSIGGTSGRNEQFF,TGTGCCAGTAGTATTGGGGGGACTAGCGGGAGGAATGAGCAGTTCTTC
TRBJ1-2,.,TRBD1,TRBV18,CASSLDRGVRENYTF,TGTGCCAGCTCTCTGGACAGGGGCGTACGAGAAAACTACACCTTC
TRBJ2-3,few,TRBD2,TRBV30,CAWSVRAGVDTQYF,TGTGCCTGGAGTGTAAGGGCGGGGGTAGATACGCAGTATTTT
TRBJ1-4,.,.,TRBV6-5,CASSKLTGLAEKLFF,TGTGCCAGCAGTAAGCTAACAGGGTTGGCTGAAAAACTGTTTTTT
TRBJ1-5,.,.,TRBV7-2,CASSSGGTQPQHF,TGTGCCAGCAGTTCCGGCGGGACTCAGCCCCAGCATTTT
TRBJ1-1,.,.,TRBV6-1,CASSEVGRGNTEAFF,TGTGCCAGCAGTGAAGTTGGGAGAGGGAACACTGAAGCTTTCTTT
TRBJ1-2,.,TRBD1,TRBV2,CASSGDRGQRGYTF,TGTGCCAGCAGTGGGGACAGGGGGCAGCGTGGCTACACCTTC
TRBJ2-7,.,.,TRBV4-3,CASSQDVLAYEQYF,TGCGCCAGCAGCCAAGACGTCCTTGCCTACGAGCAGTACTTC
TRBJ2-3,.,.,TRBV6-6,CASTGGTDTQYF,TGTGCCAGCACAGGGGGGACAGATACGCAGTATTTT
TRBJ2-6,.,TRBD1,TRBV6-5,CASSLGQGSGANVLTF,TGTGCCAGCAGTTTGGGACAGGGCTCTGGGGCCAACGTCCTGACTTTC
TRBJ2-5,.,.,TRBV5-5,CASSSQGYETQYF,TGTGCCAGCAGCTCTCAGGGGTATGAGACCCAGTACTTC
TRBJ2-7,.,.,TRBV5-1,CASSIDMREQYF,TGCGCCAGCAGCATAGACATGCGCGAGCAGTACTTC
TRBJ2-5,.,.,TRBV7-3,CASSLNPGAGQETQYF,TGTGCCAGCAGCTTAAATCCGGGAGCAGGGCAAGAGACCCAGTACTTC
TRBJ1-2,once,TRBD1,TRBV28,CASSLQTGGYGYTF,TGTGCCAGCAGTTTACAGACAGGGGGCTATGGCTACACCTTC
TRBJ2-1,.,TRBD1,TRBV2,CASSEDRGSYNEQFF,TGTGCCAGCAGTGAAGACAGGGGCTCCTACAATGAGCAGTTCTTC
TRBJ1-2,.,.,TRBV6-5,CASSVYRAPNYGYTF,TGTGCCAGCAGTGTATACAGGGCGCCTAACTATGGCTACACCTTC
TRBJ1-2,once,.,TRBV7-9,CASSSLGGVYTF,TGTGCCAGCAGCTCCCTCGGGGGTGTCTACACCTTC